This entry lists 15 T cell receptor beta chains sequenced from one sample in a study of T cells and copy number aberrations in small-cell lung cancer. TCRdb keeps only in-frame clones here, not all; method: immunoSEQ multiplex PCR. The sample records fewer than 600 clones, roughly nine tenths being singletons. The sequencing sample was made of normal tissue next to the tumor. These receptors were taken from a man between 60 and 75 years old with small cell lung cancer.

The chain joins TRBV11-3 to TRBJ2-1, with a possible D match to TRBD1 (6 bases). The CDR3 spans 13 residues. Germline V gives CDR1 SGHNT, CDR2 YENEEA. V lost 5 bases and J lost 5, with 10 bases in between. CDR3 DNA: TGTGCCAGCAGCAGAGGGGACAACAATGAGCAGTTCTTC. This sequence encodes CASSRGDNNEQFF. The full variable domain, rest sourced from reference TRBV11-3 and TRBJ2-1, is EAGVVQSPRYKIIEKKQPVAFWCNPISGHNTLYWYLQNLGQGPELLIRYENEEAVDDSQLPKDRFSAERLKGVDSTLKIQPAELGDSAVYLCASSRGDNNEQFFGPGTRLTVL.

The CDR3 loop reads CASSKGQGLTEAFF. CDR3 sequence (DNA): TGTGCCAGCAGTAAGGGACAGGGTCTTACTGAAGCTTTCTTT. This chain uses TRBV27 with TRBJ1-1; 9 positions match TRBD1. V dropped 5 bases and J dropped 5; count of bases not matched to a gene: 6. The CDR3 is 14 residues long. Germline V gene sequence: CDR1 MNHEY, CDR2 SMNVEV (reference sequence).

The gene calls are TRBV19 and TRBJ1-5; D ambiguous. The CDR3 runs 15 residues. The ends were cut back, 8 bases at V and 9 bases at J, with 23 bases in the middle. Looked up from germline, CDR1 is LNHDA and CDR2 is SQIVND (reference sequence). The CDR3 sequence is CASEKGPGIGRPQHF. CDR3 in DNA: TGTGCCAGTGAGAAAGGCCCCGGGATCGGGAGGCCCCAGCATTTT.

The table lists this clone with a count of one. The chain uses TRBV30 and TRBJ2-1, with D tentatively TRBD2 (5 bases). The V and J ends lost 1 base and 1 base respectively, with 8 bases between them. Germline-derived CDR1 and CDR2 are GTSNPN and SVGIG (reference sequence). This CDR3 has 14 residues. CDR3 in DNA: TGTGCCTGGAGTGGGACTGGATCCTACAATGAGCAGTTCTTC. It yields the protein CAWSGTGSYNEQFF.

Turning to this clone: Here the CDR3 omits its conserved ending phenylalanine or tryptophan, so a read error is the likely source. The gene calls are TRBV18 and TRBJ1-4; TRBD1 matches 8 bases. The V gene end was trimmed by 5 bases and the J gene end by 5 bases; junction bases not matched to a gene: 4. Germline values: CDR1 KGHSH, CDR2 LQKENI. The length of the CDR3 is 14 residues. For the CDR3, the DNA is TGTGCCAGCTCATCCGGACAGGGCAATGAAAAACTGTTTTGT. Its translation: CASSSGQGNEKLFC.

The CDR3: CASSQPLSGELFF. In nucleotides, the CDR3 is TGTGCCAGCAGCCAGCCCCTAAGCGGGGAGCTGTTTTTT. This rearrangement joins TRBV9 to TRBJ2-2; no firm D call. V lost 4 bases, J lost 7 bases, and 11 bases lay in between. CDR1 is SGDLS and CDR2 is YYNGEE in the germline V gene. This CDR3 region has 13 residues.

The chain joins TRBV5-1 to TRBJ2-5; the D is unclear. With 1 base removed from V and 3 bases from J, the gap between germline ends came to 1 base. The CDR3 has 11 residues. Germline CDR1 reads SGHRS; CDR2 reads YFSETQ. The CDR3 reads CASSLKETQYF. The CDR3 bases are TGCGCCAGCAGCTTGAAAGAGACCCAGTACTTC.

CDR3: CASSYRTSGGAPEQFF. The CDR3 region has the DNA TGTGCCAGCAGCTACCGGACTAGCGGGGGGGCCCCTGAGCAGTTCTTC. The rearrangement links TRBV7-2 to TRBJ2-1, with 15 bases lining up with TRBD2. This CDR3 contains 16 residues. CDR1 and CDR2 from the germline V gene are SGHTA and FQGNSA. V shed 4 bases, J shed 9 bases, and the junction held 7 bases outside the gene matches.

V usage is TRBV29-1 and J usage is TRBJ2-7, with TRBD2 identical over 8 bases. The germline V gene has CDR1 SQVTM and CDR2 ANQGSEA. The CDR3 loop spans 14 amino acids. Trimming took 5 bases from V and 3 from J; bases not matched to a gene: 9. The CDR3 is CSVSLRTSSYEQYF. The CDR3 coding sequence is TGCAGCGTTAGTCTCAGGACTAGCAGCTACGAGCAGTACTTC.

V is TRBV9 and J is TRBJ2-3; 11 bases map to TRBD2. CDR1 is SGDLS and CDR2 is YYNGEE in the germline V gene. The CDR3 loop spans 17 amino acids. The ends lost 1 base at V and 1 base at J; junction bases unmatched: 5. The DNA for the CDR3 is TGTGCCAGCAGCGTACTAGCGGGAGGCCGGGGCACAGATACGCAGTATTTT. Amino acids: CASSVLAGGRGTDTQYF.

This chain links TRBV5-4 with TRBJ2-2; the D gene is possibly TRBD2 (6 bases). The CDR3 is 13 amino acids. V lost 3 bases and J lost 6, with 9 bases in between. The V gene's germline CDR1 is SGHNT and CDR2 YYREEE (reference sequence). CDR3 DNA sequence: TGTGCCAGCAGCTGGGGGGATTCCGGGGAGCTGTTTTTT. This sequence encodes CASSWGDSGELFF.

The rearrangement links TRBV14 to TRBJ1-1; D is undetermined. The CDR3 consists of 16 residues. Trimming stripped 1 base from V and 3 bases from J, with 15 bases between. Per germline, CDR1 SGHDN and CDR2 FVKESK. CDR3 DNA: TGTGCCAGCAGCCAAGTTGCTAGGCAGGATTACACTGAAGCTTTCTTT. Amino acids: CASSQVARQDYTEAFF.

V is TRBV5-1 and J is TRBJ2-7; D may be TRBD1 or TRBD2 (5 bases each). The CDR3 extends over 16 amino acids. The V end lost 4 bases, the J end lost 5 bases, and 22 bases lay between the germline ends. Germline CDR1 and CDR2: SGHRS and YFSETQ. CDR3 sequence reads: CASSIRLGAGSDEQYF. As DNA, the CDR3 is TGCGCCAGCAGCATACGCTTAGGGGCAGGGAGCGACGAGCAGTACTTC. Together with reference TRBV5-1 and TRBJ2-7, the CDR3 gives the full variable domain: KAGVTQTPRYLIKTRGQQVTLSCSPISGHRSVSWYQQTPGQGLQFLFEYFSETQRNKGNFPGRFSGRQFSNSRSEMNVSTLELGDSALYLCASSIRLGAGSDEQYFGPGTRLTVT.

The CDR3 protein is CASSPPDGLQETQYF. For the CDR3, the DNA is TGTGCCAGCTCACCACCGGATGGCCTCCAAGAGACCCAGTACTTC. This rearrangement joins TRBV18 to TRBJ2-5; D gene ambiguous. The V gene lost 0 bases and the J gene lost 1 base, with 9 bases spanning the gap. Germline V gives CDR1 KGHSH, CDR2 LQKENI. The CDR3 consists of 15 residues.

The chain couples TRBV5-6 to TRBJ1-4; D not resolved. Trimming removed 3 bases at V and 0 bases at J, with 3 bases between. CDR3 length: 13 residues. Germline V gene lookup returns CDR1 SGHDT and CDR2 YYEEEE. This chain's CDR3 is CASSSTTNEKLFF. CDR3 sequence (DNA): TGTGCCAGCAGCTCGACAACTAATGAAAAACTGTTTTTT. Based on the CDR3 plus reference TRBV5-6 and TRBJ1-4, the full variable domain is DAGVTQSPTHLIKTRGQQVTLRCSPKSGHDTVSWYQQALGQGPQFIFQYYEEEERQRGNFPDRFSGHQFPNYSSELNVNALLLGDSALYLCASSSTTNEKLFFGSGTQLSVL.